A selection of T cell receptor beta chains follows, all from one sample in a study of STAT3 mutations in large granular lymphocyte leukemia. Using immunoSEQ multiplex PCR, the repertoire was profiled, and TCRdb retains in-frame clones only, with some absent. There are roughly 10,000 clones in the sample; about 55% occur only once, and roughly 8.8% lies in the top ten. The source material was peripheral blood mononuclear cells. These receptors all stem from a boy aged 10-17 years with T-cell large granular lymphocyte leukemia. Some clones in this sample may be carry-over from other donors' samples. Each CDR3 is given with its conserved first and last residue. The D gene is left open where the match is weak. Some rows have no size entry. The others give once, few or many, or a class for an expanded clone.

j_call | v_call | clone_size | d_call | cdr3_aa | cdr3_nt
TRBJ1-2 | TRBV5-1 | - | - | CASSLGGNYGYTF | TGCGCCAGCAGCTTGGGGGGGAACTATGGCTACACCTTC
TRBJ1-2 | TRBV5-1 | - | - | CASSLAGLSYGYTF | TGCGCCAGCAGCTTGGCTGGATTATCCTACGGCTACACCTTC
TRBJ2-5 | TRBV7-9 | few | - | CASSHGLIETQYF | TGTGCCAGCAGCCACGGACTAATCGAGACCCAGTACTTC
TRBJ1-1 | TRBV6-6 | - | - | CASGTHGVNTEAFF | TGTGCCAGCGGGACCCATGGGGTGAACACTGAAGCTTTCTTT
TRBJ2-7 | TRBV18 | few | TRBD1 | CASSQRTGESYEQYF | TGTGCCAGCTCACAACGGACAGGAGAAAGCTACGAGCAGTACTTC
TRBJ1-5 | TRBV18 | - | TRBD1 | CASSPPGQGGQPQHF | TGTGCCAGCTCACCCCCGGGACAGGGGGGCCAGCCCCAGCATTTT
TRBJ2-3 | TRBV5-1 | - | - | CASSLGGDTQYF | TGCGCCAGCAGCTTGGGCGGGGATACGCAGTATTTT
TRBJ2-1 | TRBV28 | few | - | CASSLLMEQFF | TGTGCCAGCAGTCTCTTGATGGAGCAGTTCTTC
TRBJ2-7 | TRBV13 | once | TRBD2 | CASSPSGRARSEQYF | TGTGCCAGCAGCCCCAGCGGGAGGGCCAGGTCCGAGCAGTACTTC
TRBJ2-7 | TRBV30 | - | TRBD2 | CAWSGLAGDYEQYF | TGTGCCTGGAGTGGACTAGCGGGAGACTACGAGCAGTACTTC
TRBJ1-5 | TRBV30 | few | - | CAWSLGGGAAQPQHF | TGTGCCTGGAGTCTGGGAGGGGGGGCTGCTCAGCCCCAGCATTTT
TRBJ2-1 | TRBV19 | - | - | CASSPRGDNEQFF | TGTGCCAGTAGTCCCCGAGGGGACAATGAGCAGTTCTTC
TRBJ1-5 | TRBV4-2 | - | - | CASSQDRAGNQPQHF | TGTGCCAGCAGCCAAGATAGGGCTGGCAATCAGCCCCAGCATTTT
TRBJ2-5 | TRBV6-5 | few | TRBD1 | CASSSTGFGETQYF | TGTGCCAGCAGTTCGACAGGGTTCGGAGAGACCCAGTACTTC
TRBJ2-5 | TRBV5-1 | once | TRBD1 | CASSLARGQGKDTEHQETQYF | TGCGCCAGCAGCTTGGCCCGCGGACAGGGAAAGGATACCGAACACCAAGAGACCCAGTACTTC
TRBJ2-5 | TRBV5-1 | - | TRBD2 | CASSSGLAGGFETQYF | TGCGCCAGCAGCTCGGGACTAGCGGGGGGGTTTGAGACCCAGTACTTC
TRBJ1-5 | TRBV10-3 | - | TRBD1 | CAISDGGGGPQHF | TGTGCCATCAGTGATGGAGGGGGCGGACCCCAGCATTTT
TRBJ2-1 | TRBV2 | - | - | CASFLGGGPYNEQFF | TGTGCCAGCTTCCTGGGCGGGGGCCCGTACAATGAGCAGTTCTTC
TRBJ1-6 | TRBV10-2 | - | TRBD1 | CATLKTGANSPLHF | TGCGCCACCCTAAAGACAGGGGCTAATTCACCCCTCCACTTT
TRBJ1-3 | TRBV5-4 | - | - | CASSQTGSGNTIYF | TGTGCCAGCAGCCAAACAGGGTCTGGAAACACCATATATTTT
TRBJ1-6 | TRBV30 | - | - | CAWSGDPSPLHF | TGTGCCTGGAGCGGGGATCCCTCACCCCTCCACTTT
TRBJ2-7 | TRBV5-1 | - | TRBD1 | CASSYLGQGRILYEQYF | TGCGCCAGCAGCTATTTAGGACAGGGCCGTATCCTCTACGAGCAGTACTTC
TRBJ2-1 | TRBV30 | few | TRBD1 | CAWSRTGGGDEQFF | TGTGCCTGGAGCCGGACAGGGGGAGGCGATGAGCAGTTCTTC
TRBJ2-5 | TRBV7-7 | - | - | CASSRGRVLQETQYF | TGTGCTAGCAGCCGGGGTAGGGTGTTACAAGAGACCCAGTACTTC
TRBJ2-5 | TRBV28 | - | - | CASERDFRETQYF | TGTGCCAGCGAGCGAGACTTTCGAGAGACCCAGTACTTC
TRBJ2-3 | TRBV30 | - | - | CACHGGSDTQYF | TGTGCCTGCCACGGAGGGTCAGATACGCAGTATTTT
TRBJ2-2 | TRBV4-2 | - | - | CASSQDETDPGELFF | TGTGCCAGCAGCCAAGACGAGACAGACCCCGGGGAGCTGTTTTTT
TRBJ1-1 | TRBV19 | once | TRBD1 | CASSILSGGRTEAFF | TGTGCCAGTAGTATATTGTCAGGGGGCAGGACTGAAGCTTTCTTT
TRBJ1-6 | TRBV4-3 | - | - | CASSHGRDRNSPLHF | TGCGCCAGCAGCCACGGCCGGGACCGAAATTCACCCCTCCACTTT
TRBJ1-2 | TRBV29-1 | - | TRBD1 | CSVAATGRYGYTF | TGCAGCGTTGCCGCGACAGGGCGCTATGGCTACACCTTC
TRBJ2-2 | TRBV5-1 | - | TRBD1 | CASSLAGTGNTGELFF | TGCGCCAGCAGCTTGGCAGGGACAGGGAACACCGGGGAGCTGTTTTTT
TRBJ1-2 | TRBV29-1 | - | - | CSVDRDYGYTF | TGCAGCGTTGATCGGGACTATGGCTACACCTTC
TRBJ2-7 | TRBV6-1 | - | TRBD1 | CASTLDRGPNEQYF | TGTGCCAGCACCTTGGACAGGGGGCCCAACGAGCAGTACTTC
TRBJ1-2 | TRBV29-1 | - | - | CSVPKREDYGYTF | TGCAGCGTTCCAAAGAGGGAGGATTATGGCTACACCTTC
TRBJ2-1 | TRBV10-3 | once | - | CAIRGPLGNEQFF | TGTGCCATCAGGGGACCTCTGGGGAATGAGCAGTTCTTC
TRBJ1-2 | TRBV5-1 | - | - | CASSLAADYGYTF | TGCGCCAGCAGCTTGGCCGCGGACTATGGCTACACCTTC
TRBJ1-5 | TRBV2 | few | - | CASSGVSSNQPQHF | TGTGCCAGCAGTGGGGTCAGTAGCAATCAGCCCCAGCATTTT
TRBJ2-1 | TRBV4-2 | - | TRBD2 | CASSQDPAGVGDEQFF | TGTGCCAGCAGCCAAGATCCAGCGGGGGTAGGGGATGAGCAGTTCTTC
TRBJ2-7 | TRBV5-1 | once | TRBD2 | CASSSRLAGGNSYEQYF | TGCGCCAGCAGCTCGAGACTAGCGGGAGGTAACTCCTACGAGCAGTACTTC
TRBJ2-7 | TRBV6-5 | - | - | CASSYSRGSYEQYF | TGTGCCAGCAGTTACTCCCGGGGGTCGTACGAGCAGTACTTC
TRBJ1-2 | TRBV5-4 | medium-sized | - | CASRTGRGYTF | TGTGCCAGCAGAACCGGACGTGGCTACACCTTC
TRBJ2-7 | TRBV10-3 | - | - | CAISSFYEQYF | TGTGCCATCAGCTCCTTTTACGAGCAGTACTTC